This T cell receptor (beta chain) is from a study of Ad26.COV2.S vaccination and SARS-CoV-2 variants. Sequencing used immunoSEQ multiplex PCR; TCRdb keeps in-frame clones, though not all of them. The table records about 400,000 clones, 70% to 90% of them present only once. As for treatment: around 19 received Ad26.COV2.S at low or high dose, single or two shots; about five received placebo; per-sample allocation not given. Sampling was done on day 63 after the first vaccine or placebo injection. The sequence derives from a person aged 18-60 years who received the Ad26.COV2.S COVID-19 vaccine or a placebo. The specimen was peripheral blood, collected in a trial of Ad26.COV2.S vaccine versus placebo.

CDR3 amino acids: CASSRDRARNEQFF. The CDR3 nucleotides read TGTGCCAGCAGCCGCGACAGGGCTCGGAATGAGCAGTTCTTC. The V gene is TRBV6-5, the J gene TRBJ2-1; 7 positions match TRBD1. Trimming took 6 bases from V and 7 from J; bases not matched to a gene: 9. Germline CDR1 and CDR2: MNHEY and SVGAGI. The CDR3 covers 14 residues.